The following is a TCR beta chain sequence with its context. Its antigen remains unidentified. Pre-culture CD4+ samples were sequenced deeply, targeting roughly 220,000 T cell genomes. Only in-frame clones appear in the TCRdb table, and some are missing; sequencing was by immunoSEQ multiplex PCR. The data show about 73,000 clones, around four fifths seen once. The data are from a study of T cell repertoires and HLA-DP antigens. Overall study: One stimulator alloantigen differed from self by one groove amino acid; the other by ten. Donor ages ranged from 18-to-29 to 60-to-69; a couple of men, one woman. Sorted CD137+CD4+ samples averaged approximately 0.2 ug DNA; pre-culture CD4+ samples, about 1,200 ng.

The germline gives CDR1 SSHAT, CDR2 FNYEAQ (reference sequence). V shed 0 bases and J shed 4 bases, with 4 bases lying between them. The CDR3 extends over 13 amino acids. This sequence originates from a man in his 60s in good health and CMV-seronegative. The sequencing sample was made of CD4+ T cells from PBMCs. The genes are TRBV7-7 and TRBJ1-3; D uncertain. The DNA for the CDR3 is TGTGCCAGCAGCTTAGCGAAAGGAAACACCATATATTTT. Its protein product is CASSLAKGNTIYF.